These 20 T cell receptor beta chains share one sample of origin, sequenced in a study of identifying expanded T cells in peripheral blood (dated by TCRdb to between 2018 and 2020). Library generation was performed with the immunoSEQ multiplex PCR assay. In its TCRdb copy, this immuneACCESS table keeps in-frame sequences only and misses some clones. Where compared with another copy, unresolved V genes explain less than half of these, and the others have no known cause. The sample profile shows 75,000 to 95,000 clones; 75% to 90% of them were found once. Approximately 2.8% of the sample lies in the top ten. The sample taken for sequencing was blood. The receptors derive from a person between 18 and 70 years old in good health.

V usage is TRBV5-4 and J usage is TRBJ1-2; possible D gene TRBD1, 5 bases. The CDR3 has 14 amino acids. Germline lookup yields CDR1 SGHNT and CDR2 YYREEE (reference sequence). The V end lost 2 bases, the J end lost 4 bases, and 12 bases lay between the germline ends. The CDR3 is CASSFSNRIYGYTF. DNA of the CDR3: TGTGCCAGCAGCTTTTCTAACAGGATCTATGGCTACACCTTC.

CDR3 amino acids: CASSPRALGSYEQYF. Written as DNA, the CDR3 is TGTGCCAGCTCACCCAGGGCGTTGGGCTCCTACGAGCAGTACTTC. The V gene is TRBV18, the J gene TRBJ2-7; possible D gene TRBD1, 5 bases. Trimming removed 3 bases at V and 0 bases at J, with 12 bases between. The CDR3 covers 15 residues. The germline gives CDR1 KGHSH, CDR2 LQKENI.

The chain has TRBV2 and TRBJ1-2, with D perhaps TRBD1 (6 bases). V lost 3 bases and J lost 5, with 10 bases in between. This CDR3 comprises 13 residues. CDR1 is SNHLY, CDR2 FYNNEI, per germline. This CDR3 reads CASSDRTAYGYTF. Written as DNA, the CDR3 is TGTGCCAGCAGTGATCGGACAGCTTATGGCTACACCTTC.

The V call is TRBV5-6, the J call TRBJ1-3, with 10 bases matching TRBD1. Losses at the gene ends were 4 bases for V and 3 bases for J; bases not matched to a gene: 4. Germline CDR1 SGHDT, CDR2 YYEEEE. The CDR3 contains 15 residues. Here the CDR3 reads CASSPGTGVGNTIYF. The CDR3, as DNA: TGTGCCAGCAGCCCCGGGACAGGGGTTGGAAACACCATATATTTT. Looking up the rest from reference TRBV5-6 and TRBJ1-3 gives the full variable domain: DAGVTQSPTHLIKTRGQQVTLRCSPKSGHDTVSWYQQALGQGPQFIFQYYEEEERQRGNFPDRFSGHQFPNYSSELNVNALLLGDSALYLCASSPGTGVGNTIYFGEGSWLTVV.

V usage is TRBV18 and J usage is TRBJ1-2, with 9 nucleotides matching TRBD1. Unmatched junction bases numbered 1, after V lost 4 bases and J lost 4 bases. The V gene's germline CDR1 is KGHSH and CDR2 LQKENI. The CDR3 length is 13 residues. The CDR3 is CASSRGQGYGYTF. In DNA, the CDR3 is TGTGCCAGCTCACGGGGACAGGGCTATGGCTACACCTTC.

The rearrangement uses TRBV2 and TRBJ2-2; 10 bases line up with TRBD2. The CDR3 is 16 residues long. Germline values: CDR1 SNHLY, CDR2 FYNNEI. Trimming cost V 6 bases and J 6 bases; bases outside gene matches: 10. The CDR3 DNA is TGTGCCAGCAGATTAAGCGGGGGGGCCGACTCCGGGGAGCTGTTTTTT. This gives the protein CASRLSGGADSGELFF.

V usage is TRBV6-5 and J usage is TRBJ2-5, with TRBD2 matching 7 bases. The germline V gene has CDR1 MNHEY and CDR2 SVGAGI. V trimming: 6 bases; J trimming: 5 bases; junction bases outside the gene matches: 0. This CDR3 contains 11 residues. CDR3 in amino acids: CASSGGETQYF. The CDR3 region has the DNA TGTGCCAGCAGCGGGGGGGAGACCCAGTACTTC.

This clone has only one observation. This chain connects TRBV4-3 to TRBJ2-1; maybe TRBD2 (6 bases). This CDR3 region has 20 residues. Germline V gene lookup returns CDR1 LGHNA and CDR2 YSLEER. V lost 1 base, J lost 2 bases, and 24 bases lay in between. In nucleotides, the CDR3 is TGCGCCAGCAGCCAAGCTCAGCAGGGAACGCTAGGAGGGACCTACAATGAGCAGTTCTTC. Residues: CASSQAQQGTLGGTYNEQFF.

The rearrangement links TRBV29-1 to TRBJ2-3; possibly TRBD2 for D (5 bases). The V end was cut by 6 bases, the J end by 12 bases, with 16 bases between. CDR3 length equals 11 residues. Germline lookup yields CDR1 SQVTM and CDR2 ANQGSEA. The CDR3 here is CSVTRLAYQYF. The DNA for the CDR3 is TGCAGCGTGACCCGCCTAGCTTATCAGTATTTT.

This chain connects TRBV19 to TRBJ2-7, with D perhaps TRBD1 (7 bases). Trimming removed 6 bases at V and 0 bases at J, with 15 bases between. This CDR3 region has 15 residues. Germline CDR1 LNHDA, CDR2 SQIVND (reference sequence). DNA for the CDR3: TGTGCCAGTAGAAGGGGGGACAGTGCCTCCTACGAGCAGTACTTC. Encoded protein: CASRRGDSASYEQYF.

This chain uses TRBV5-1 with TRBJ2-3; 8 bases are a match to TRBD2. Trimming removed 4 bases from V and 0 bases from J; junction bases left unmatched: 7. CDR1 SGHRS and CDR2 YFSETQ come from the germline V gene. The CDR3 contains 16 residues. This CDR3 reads CASSPGGAGSTDTQYF. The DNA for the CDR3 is TGCGCCAGCAGCCCGGGGGGGGCGGGGAGCACAGATACGCAGTATTTT.

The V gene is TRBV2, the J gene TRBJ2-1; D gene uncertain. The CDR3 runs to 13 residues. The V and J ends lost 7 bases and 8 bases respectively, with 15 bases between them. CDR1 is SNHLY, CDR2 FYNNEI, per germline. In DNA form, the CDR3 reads TGTGCCAGCACCCTGGAAGGTTGGGATGAGCAGTTCTTC. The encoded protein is CASTLEGWDEQFF.

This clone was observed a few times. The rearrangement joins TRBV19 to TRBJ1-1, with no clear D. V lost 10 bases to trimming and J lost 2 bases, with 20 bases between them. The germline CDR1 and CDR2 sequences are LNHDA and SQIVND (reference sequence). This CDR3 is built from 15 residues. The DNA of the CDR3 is TGTGCCACCCTCAATACAGTGGACGAAAACACTGAAGCTTTCTTT. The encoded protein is CATLNTVDENTEAFF.

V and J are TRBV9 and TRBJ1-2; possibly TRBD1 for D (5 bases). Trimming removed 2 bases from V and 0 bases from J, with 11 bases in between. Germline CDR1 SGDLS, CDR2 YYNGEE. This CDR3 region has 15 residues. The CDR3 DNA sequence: TGTGCCAGCAGCGTCCGGGACGCAGCTAACTATGGCTACACCTTC. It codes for CASSVRDAANYGYTF.

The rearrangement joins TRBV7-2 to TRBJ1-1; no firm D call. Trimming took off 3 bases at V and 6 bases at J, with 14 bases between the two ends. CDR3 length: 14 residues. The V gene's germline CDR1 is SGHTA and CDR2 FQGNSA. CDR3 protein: CASSLGSRGSEAFF. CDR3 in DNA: TGTGCCAGCAGCTTGGGGAGTCGGGGATCTGAAGCTTTCTTT.

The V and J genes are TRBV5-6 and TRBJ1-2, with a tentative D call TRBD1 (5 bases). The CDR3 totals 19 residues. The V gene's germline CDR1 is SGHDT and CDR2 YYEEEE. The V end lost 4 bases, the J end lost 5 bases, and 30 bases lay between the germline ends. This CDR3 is CASSVGGGTDLYPWYGYTF. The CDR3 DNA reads TGTGCCAGCAGCGTTGGGGGTGGGACGGATCTTTATCCTTGGTATGGCTACACCTTC.

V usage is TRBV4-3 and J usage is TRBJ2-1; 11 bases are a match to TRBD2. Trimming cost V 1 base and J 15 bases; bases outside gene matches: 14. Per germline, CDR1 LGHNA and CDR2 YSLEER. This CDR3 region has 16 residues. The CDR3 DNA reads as TGCGCCAGCAGCCAAGTCCCACTGAACCCTAGCGGGAGGTTGTTCTTC. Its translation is CASSQVPLNPSGRLFF.

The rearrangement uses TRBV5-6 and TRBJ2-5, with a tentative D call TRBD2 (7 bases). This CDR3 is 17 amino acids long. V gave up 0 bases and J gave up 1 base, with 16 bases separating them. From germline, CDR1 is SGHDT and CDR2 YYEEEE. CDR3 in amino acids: CASSLERLGGGQETQYF. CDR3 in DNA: TGTGCCAGCAGCTTGGAGCGACTAGGGGGGGGCCAAGAGACCCAGTACTTC.

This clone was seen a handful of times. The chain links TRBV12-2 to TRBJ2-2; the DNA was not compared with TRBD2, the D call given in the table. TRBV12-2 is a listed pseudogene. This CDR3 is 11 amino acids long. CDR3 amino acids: CASRLSEELFF. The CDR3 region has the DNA TGTGCAAGTCGCTTAAGCGAGGAGCTGTTTTTT.

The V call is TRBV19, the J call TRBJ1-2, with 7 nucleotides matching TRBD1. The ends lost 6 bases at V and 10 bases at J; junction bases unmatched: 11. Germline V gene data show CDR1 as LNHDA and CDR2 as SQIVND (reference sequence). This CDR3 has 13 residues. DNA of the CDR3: TGTGCCAGTAGCGGAGGCCGTCAGGGGGTCTACACCTTC. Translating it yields CASSGGRQGVYTF.